The entry below describes one TCR beta chain. What it binds is not known. The sample comes from a study of OX40 agonist ivuxolimab in advanced cancers. This CDR3 region has 13 residues. Per the germline V gene, CDR1 is LGHNA and CDR2 is YNFKEQ. Trimming removed 4 bases at V and 4 bases at J, with 11 bases between. Study observations and caveats: Low clonal expansion, among the lowest seen, marked partial responders at 0.1-3.0 mg/kg.

The data were produced by immunoSEQ multiplex PCR, yet TCRdb's version contains in-frame clones alone and is incomplete. The data contain around 20,000 clones, about 79% of them seen just once; the ten biggest clones take up 33%. The chain combines TRBV4-2 with TRBJ2-7, with D uncertain. This TCR was sampled from an adult with an advanced solid tumor such as melanoma, head and neck, liver or kidney cancer. Sequenced material: CD4+ or CD8+ T cells sorted from blood, taken in a trial of the OX40 agonist ivuxolimab. CDR3 residues: CASSLKGHYEQYF. As DNA, the CDR3 is TGTGCCAGCAGCCTCAAGGGCCATTACGAGCAGTACTTC.